The clone carrying this TCR beta chain was picked up one time. The entry originates in a study of blood T cell repertoires in COVID-19. The CDR3 contains 15 residues. The V gene end was trimmed by 4 bases and the J gene end by 0 bases; junction bases not matched to a gene: 4. Germline CDR1 reads MRHNA; CDR2 reads SNTAGT. Here immunoSEQ multiplex PCR was the method, and the copy in TCRdb shows in-frame clones only, minus some. This sample yields 250,000 or so clones, of which 80% to 90% are seen a single time; roughly 5.8% belongs to the top ten. The specimen sequenced was peripheral blood. The chain employs TRBV6-4 and TRBJ2-3; TRBD1 aligns across 7 bases. The receptor's source is a man in his sixties with acute or convalescent COVID-19. The CDR3 here is CASSAEQGSTDTQYF. The DNA of the CDR3 is TGTGCCAGCAGTGCTGAACAGGGGAGCACAGATACGCAGTATTTT.